In this sample, the clone carrying this TCR beta chain turned up many times. Its antigen is unknown. The data originate from a study of T cell repertoires in cytomegalovirus infection. The wider study: It can be stated that public TCR beta signatures indicated CMV infection as well as a matching HLA type.

This CDR3 region has 19 residues. The V segment lost 5 bases and the J segment 0 bases; nucleotides outside the gene matches: 19. Germline CDR1 reads SGHVS; CDR2 reads FNYEAQ. TCRdb analysed the reads with MiXCR anew, one entry per CDR3 protein. Of 510,000 or so distinct CDR3 sequences in the sample, less than 30% were seen once. Regarding the study as a whole: The cumulative frequency of public TCR beta families distinguished individuals who carried CMV together with the relevant HLA. The response measured ex vivo was dominated by TCR beta clonotypes (HLA-C-restricted and CMV-specific).

This sequence was found in a human donor in good health (CMV status not recorded). Some clones in this sample may be carry-over from other donors' samples. V and J are TRBV7-6 and TRBJ2-7; 7 nucleotides agree with TRBD2. Input material: PBMCs. The CDR3 coding sequence is TGTGCCAGCAGCCCCTTATCTAGTCAAGCGGGGCTAAGCTCCTACGAGCAGTACTTC. As protein: CASSPLSSQAGLSSYEQYF.